Presented here are 3 T cell receptor beta chains from one specimen sequenced in a study of cytomegalovirus exposure and HLA in healthy donors. The PCR made use of 60 Vbeta and 13 Jbeta primers. Sequenced by immunoSEQ multiplex PCR; TCRdb stores in-frame clones only, minus some. The sample contains 200,000 or so clones, about four fifths of which appear only once. Material for sequencing was PBMCs. These receptors came from a man aged 25 to 45 in good health and CMV-seronegative.

The rearrangement links TRBV13 to TRBJ1-1, with D tentatively TRBD1 (5 bases). This CDR3 region has 14 residues. V dropped 5 bases and J dropped 1 base, with 11 bases sitting between them. From germline, CDR1 is PRHDT and CDR2 FYEKMQ (reference sequence). The CDR3 DNA sequence: TGTGCCAGCAGCCACCCCACAGGGAACACTGAAGCTTTCTTT. This encodes CASSHPTGNTEAFF. Complete variable domain (other parts from reference TRBV13 and TRBJ1-1): AAGVIQSPRHLIKEKRETATLKCYPIPRHDTVYWYQQGPGQDPQFLISFYEKMQSDKGSIPDRFSAQQFSDYHSELNMSSLELGDSALYFCASSHPTGNTEAFFGQGTRLTVV.

The genes are TRBV9 and TRBJ2-7; TRBD1 is a possible D gene (6 bases). Germline CDR1 SGDLS, CDR2 YYNGEE. The CDR3 loop spans 16 amino acids. Trimming took 1 base from V and 0 from J, leaving 14 bases between them. The CDR3 DNA reads TGTGCCAGCAGCGTAAGGGAGACAGGACACTCCTACGAGCAGTACTTC. Amino acids: CASSVRETGHSYEQYF. Supplemented by reference TRBV9 and TRBJ2-7, the full variable domain reads DSGVTQTPKHLITATGQRVTLRCSPRSGDLSVYWYQQSLDQGLQFLIQYYNGEERAKGNILERFSAQQFPDLHSELNLSSLELGDSALYFCASSVRETGHSYEQYFGPGTRLTVT.

This chain joins TRBV7-8 and TRBJ1-5, with D possibly being TRBD1 (6 bases). Trimming took 2 bases from V and 4 from J, leaving 9 bases between them. The CDR3 runs 14 residues. Germline assignment: CDR1 SGHVS and CDR2 FQNEAQ. The chain's CDR3 is CASSLQGTNQPQHF. CDR3 nucleotides: TGTGCCAGCAGCTTACAGGGGACGAATCAGCCCCAGCATTTT.